The clone carrying this T cell receptor (beta chain) was observed at least ten times. No antigen is known for it. Clinicians diagnosed using symptoms, serum thyroxine, TRAb, thyroid ultrasound and orbital computed tomography. The data stem from a study of Graves' ophthalmopathy and Graves' hyperthyroidism. Study context: Stable hyperthyroidism denotes an absence of ophthalmopathy throughout 18 months of follow-up.

Germline loops: CDR1 SEHNR, CDR2 FQNEAQ (reference sequence). Trimming cost V 4 bases and J 3 bases; bases outside gene matches: 6. The CDR3 spans 15 residues. Amplification of the TCR beta CDR3 regions used RNA transcripts (as template). HTBI-primed RT-PCR formed the first round, and a multiplex PCR formed the second. TCRdb re-derived calls from the multiplex PCR reads in MiXCR, one entry per CDR3 protein. The sample lists over a million distinct CDR3 sequences, roughly two fifths occurring once. Study findings and constraints: For separating ophthalmopathy from stable hyperthyroidism, a 13-signature model gave almost 90% sensitivity and about 80% specificity. Blood was where most expanded thyroid clonotypes above 0.001 frequency also turned up.

The chain employs TRBV7-9 and TRBJ2-7; 10 bases align to TRBD1. Sequenced sample: peripheral blood or thyroid tissue (not recorded which). This TCR was recovered from an adult man with Graves' hyperthyroidism. CDR3 nucleotides: TGTGCCAGCAGCTCCTCGGACAGGGGGAACTACGAGCAGTACTTC. This translates into CASSSSDRGNYEQYF.